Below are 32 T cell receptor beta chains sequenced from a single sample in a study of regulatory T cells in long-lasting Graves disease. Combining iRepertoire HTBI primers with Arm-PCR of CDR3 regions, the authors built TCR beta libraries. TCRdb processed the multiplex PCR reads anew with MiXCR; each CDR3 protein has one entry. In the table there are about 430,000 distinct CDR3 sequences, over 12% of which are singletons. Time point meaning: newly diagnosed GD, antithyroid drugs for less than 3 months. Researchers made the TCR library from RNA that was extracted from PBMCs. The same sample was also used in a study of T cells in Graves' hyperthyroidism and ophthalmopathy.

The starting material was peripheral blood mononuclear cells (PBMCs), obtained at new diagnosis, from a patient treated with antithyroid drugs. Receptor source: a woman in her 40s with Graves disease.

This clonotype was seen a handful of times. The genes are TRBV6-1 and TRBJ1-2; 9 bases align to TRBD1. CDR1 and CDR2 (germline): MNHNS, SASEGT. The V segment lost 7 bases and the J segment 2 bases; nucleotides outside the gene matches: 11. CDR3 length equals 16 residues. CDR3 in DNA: TGTGCCAGCACCAACTCGGGGACAGGGTCCAACTATGGCTACACCTTC. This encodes CASTNSGTGSNYGYTF.

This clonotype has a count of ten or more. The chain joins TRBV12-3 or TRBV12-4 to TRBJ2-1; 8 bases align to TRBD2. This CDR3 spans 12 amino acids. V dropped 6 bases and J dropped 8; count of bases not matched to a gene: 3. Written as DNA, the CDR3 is TGTGCCAGCAGCCGGCGGGGGGATGAGCAGTTCTTC. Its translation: CASSRRGDEQFF.

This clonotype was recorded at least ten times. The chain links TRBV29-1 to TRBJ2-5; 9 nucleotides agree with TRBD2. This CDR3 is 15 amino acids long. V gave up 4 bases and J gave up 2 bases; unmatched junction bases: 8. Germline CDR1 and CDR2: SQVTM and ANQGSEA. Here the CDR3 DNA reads TGCAGCGTTGGAAAGGCGGGAGGGCCGCAAGAGACCCAGTACTTC. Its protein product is CSVGKAGGPQETQYF.

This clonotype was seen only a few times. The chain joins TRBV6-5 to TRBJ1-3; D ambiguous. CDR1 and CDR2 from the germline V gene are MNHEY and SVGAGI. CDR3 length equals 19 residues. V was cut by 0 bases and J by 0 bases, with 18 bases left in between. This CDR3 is CASSYSGYSLKSSGNTIYF. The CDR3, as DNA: TGTGCCAGCAGTTACTCAGGGTACAGCCTAAAGAGCTCTGGAAACACCATATATTTT.

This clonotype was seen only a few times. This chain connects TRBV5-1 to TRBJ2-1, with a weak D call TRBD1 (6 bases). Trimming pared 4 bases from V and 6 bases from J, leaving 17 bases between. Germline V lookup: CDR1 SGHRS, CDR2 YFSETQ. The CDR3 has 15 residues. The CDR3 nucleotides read TGCGCCAGCAGCACAATACAGGGCGGCCGCAATGAGCAGTTCTTC. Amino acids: CASSTIQGGRNEQFF.

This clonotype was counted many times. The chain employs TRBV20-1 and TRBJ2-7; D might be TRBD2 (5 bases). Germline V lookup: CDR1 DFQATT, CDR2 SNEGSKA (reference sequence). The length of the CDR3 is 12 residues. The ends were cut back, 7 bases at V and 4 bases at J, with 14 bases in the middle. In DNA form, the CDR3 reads TGCAGTGTAGGCGGAGGTCAGTACGAGCAGTACTTC. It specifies CSVGGGQYEQYF.

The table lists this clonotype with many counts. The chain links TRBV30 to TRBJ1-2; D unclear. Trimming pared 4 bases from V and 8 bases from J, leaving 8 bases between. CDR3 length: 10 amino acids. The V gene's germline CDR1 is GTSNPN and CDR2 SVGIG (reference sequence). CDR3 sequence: CAWKLVGYTF. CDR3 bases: TGTGCCTGGAAGCTTGTGGGCTACACCTTC. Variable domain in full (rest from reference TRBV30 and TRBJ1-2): SQTIHQWPATLVQPVGSPLSLECTVEGTSNPNLYWYRQAAGRGLQLLFYSVGIGQISSEVPQNLSASRPQDRQFILSSKKLLLSDSGFYLCAWKLVGYTFGSGTRLTVV.

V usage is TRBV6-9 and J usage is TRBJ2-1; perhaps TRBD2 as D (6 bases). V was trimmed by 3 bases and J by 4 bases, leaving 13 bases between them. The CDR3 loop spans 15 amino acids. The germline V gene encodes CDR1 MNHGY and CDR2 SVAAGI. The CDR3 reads CASSYKVAEYNEQFF. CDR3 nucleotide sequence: TGTGCCAGCAGTTACAAGGTAGCGGAGTACAATGAGCAGTTCTTC.

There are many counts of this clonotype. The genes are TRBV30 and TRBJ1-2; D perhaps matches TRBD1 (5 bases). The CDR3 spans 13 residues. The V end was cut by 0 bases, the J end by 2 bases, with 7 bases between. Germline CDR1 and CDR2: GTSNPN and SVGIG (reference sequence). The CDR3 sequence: CAWSVGVNYGYTF. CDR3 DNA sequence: TGTGCCTGGAGTGTGGGGGTAAACTATGGCTACACCTTC.

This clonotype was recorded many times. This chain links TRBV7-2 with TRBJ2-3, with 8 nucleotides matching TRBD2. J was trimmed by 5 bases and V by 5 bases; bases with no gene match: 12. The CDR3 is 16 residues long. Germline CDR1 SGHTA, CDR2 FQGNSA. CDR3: CASSLITGGPVDTQYF. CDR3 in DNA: TGTGCCAGCAGCCTAATCACGGGAGGGCCAGTAGATACGCAGTATTTT.

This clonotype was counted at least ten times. The DNA for the CDR3 is TGTGCCAGTAGCAGACTAGCGGGCGAGTACGAGCAGTACTTC. It codes for CASSRLAGEYEQYF. The chain has TRBV19 and TRBJ2-7; 10 bases align to TRBD2. The germline V gene encodes CDR1 LNHDA and CDR2 SQIVND (reference sequence). Trimming removed 6 bases from V and 4 bases from J; junction bases left unmatched: 6. The CDR3 extends over 14 amino acids.

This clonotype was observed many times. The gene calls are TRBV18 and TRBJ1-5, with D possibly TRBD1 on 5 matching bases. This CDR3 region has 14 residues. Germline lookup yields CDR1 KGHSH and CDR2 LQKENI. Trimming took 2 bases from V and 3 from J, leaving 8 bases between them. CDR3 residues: CASSPGGANQPQHF. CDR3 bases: TGTGCCAGCTCACCAGGGGGTGCCAATCAGCCCCAGCATTTT.

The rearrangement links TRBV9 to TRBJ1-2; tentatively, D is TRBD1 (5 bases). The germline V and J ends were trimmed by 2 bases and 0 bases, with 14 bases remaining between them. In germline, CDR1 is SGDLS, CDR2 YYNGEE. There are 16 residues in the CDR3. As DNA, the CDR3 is TGTGCCAGCAGCGTCCTTAGGGGCTTAGCTAACTATGGCTACACCTTC. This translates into CASSVLRGLANYGYTF.

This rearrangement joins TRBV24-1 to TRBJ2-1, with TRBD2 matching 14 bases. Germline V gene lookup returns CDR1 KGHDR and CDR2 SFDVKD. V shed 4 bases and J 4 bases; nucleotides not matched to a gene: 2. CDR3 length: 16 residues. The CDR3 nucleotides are TGTGCCACCAGTGAGCGACTAGCGGGAGGGTACAATGAGCAGTTCTTC. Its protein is CATSERLAGGYNEQFF.

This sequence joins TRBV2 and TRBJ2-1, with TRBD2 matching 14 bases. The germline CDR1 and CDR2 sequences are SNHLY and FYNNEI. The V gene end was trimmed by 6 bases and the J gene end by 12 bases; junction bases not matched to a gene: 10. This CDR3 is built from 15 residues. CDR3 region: CASSVGLAGDSVQFF. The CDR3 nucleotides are TGTGCCAGCAGCGTGGGACTAGCGGGAGACTCCGTGCAGTTCTTC.

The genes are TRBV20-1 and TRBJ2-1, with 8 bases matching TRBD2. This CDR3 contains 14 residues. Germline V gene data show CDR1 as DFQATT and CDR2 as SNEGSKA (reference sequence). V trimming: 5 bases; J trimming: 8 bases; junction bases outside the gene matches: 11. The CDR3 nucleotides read TGCAGTGCTCCATATAGCGGGAAGGGGTATGAGCAGTTCTTC. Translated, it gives CSAPYSGKGYEQFF.

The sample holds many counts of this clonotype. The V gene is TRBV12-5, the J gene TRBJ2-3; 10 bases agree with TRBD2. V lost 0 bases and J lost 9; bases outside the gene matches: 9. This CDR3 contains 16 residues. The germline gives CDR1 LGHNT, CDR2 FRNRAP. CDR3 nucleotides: TGTGCTAGTGGTTTGGTACTAGCTAGCGGGAGATTGACGCAGTATTTT. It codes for CASGLVLASGRLTQYF. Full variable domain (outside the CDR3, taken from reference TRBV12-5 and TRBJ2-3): DARVTQTPRHKVTEMGQEVTMRCQPILGHNTVFWYRQTMMQGLELLAYFRNRAPLDDSGMPKDRFSAEMPDATLATLKIQPSEPRDSAVYFCASGLVLASGRLTQYFGPGTRLTVL.

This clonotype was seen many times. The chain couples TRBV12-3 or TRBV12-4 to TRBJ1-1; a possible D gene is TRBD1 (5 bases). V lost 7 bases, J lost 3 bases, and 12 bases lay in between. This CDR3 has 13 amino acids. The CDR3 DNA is TGTGCCAGCACCTTCCGGGGCGACACTGAAGCTTTCTTT. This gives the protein CASTFRGDTEAFF.

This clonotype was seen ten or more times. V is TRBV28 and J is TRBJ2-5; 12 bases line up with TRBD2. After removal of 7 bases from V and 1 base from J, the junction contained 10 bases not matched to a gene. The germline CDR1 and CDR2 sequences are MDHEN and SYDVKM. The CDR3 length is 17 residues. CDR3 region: CASTPGGLAGFQETQYF. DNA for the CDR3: TGTGCCAGCACCCCCGGGGGACTAGCGGGCTTCCAAGAGACCCAGTACTTC.

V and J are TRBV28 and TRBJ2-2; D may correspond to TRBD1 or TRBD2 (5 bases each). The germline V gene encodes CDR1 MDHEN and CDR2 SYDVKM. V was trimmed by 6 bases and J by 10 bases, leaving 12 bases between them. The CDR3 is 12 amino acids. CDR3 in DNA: TGTGCCAGCAGACCTGGGACGGAGGAGCTGTTTTTT. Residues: CASRPGTEELFF.

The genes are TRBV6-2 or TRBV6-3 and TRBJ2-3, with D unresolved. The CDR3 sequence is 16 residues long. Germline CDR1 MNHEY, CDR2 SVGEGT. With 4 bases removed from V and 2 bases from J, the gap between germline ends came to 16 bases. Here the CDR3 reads CASSLTTGTLTDTQYF. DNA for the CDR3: TGTGCCAGCAGTTTAACTACCGGAACCCTCACAGATACGCAGTATTTT.

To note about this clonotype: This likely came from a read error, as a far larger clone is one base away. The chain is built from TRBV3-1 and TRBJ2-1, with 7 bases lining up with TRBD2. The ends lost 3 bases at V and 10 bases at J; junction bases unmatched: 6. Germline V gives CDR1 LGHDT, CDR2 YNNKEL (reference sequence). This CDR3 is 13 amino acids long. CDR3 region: CASSHLLGGEQFF. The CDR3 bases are TGTGCCAGCAGCCACCTCTTGGGAGGGGAGCAGTTCTTC.

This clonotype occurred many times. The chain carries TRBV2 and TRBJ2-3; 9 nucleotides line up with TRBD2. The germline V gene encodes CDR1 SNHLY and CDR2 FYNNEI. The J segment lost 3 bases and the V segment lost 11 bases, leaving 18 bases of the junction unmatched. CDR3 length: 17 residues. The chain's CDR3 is CASPEVLAGRGTDTQYF. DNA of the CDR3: TGTGCCTCCCCAGAGGTACTAGCGGGCCGGGGGACAGATACGCAGTATTTT.

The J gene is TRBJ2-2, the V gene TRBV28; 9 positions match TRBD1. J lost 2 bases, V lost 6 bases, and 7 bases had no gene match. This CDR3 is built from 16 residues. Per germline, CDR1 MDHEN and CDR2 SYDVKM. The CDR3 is CASSPDRGKNTGELFF. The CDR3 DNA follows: TGTGCCAGCAGCCCTGACAGGGGGAAAAACACCGGGGAGCTGTTTTTT. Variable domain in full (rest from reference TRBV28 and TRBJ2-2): DVKVTQSSRYLVKRTGEKVFLECVQDMDHENMFWYRQDPGLGLRLIYFSYDVKMKEKGDIPEGYSVSREKKERFSLILESASTNQTSMYLCASSPDRGKNTGELFFGEGSRLTVL.

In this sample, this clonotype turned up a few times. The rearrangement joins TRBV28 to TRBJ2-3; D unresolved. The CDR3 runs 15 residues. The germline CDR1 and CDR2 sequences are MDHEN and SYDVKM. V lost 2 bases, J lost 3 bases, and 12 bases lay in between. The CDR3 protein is CASSLGDIATDTQYF. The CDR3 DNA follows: TGTGCCAGCAGTTTAGGAGACATCGCGACAGATACGCAGTATTTT.

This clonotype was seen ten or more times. The CDR3 protein is CASSWGPPYEQYF. The CDR3 nucleotides read TGTGCCAGCAGTTGGGGGCCCCCCTACGAGCAGTACTTC. The chain links TRBV28 to TRBJ2-7; D possibly corresponds to TRBD1 (6 bases). The CDR3 length is 13 residues. Per the germline V gene, CDR1 is MDHEN and CDR2 is SYDVKM. The V and J ends lost 4 bases and 2 bases respectively, with 9 bases between them.

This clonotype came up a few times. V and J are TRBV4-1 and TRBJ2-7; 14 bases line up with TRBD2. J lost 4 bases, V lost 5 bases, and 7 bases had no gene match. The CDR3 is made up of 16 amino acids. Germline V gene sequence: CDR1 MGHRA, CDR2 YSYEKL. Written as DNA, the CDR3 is TGCGCCAGCAGCGGAGAGACTAGCGGGAGGGGATACGAGCAGTACTTC. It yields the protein CASSGETSGRGYEQYF.

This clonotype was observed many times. CDR3 sequence reads: CASRGGSGVLNTEAFF. CDR3 in DNA: TGTGCCAGCAGAGGGGGGAGTGGGGTTTTAAACACTGAAGCTTTCTTT. The rearrangement links TRBV27 to TRBJ1-1, with TRBD1 as a possible D gene (6 bases). V lost 6 bases, J lost 2 bases, and 19 bases lay in between. CDR1 is MNHEY, CDR2 SMNVEV, per germline (reference sequence). The CDR3 spans 16 residues.

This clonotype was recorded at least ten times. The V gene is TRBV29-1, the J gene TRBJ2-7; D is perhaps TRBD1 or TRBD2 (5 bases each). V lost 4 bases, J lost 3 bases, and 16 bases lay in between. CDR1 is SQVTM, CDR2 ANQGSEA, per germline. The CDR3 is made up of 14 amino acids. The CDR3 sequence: CSVVPGAGNYEQYF. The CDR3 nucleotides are TGCAGCGTTGTACCCGGGGCAGGGAACTACGAGCAGTACTTC.

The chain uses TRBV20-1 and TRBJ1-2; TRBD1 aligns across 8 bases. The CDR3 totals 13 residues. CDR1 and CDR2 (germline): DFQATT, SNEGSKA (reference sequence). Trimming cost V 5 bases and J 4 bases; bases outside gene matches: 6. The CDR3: CSAVQGATYGYTF. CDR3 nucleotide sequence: TGCAGTGCTGTCCAGGGGGCAACCTATGGCTACACCTTC.

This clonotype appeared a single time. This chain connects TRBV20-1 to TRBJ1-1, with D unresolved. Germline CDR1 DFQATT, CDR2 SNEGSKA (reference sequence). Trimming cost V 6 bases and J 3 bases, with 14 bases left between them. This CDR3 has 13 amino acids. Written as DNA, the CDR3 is TGCAGTGCCCGGAAGATGGAGGACACTGAAGCTTTCTTT. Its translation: CSARKMEDTEAFF.

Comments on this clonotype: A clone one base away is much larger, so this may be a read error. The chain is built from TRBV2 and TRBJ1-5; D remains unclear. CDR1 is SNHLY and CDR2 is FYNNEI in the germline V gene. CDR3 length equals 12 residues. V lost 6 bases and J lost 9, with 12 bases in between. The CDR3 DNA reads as TGTGCCAGCAGAGACATGGCTCCGCCCCAGCATTTT. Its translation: CASRDMAPPQHF.